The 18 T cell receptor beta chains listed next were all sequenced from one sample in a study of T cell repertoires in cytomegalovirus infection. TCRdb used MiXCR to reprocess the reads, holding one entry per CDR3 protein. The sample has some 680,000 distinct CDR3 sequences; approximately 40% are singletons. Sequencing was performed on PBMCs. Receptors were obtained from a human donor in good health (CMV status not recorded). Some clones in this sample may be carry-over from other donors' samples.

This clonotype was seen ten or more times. This CDR3 is CASSLKGGNQPQHF. In nucleotides, the CDR3 is TGTGCCAGCAGTTTAAAAGGGGGCAATCAGCCCCAGCATTTT. The rearrangement links TRBV7-2 to TRBJ1-5; perhaps TRBD1 as D (5 bases). This CDR3 has 14 residues. The V gene lost 6 bases and the J gene lost 2 bases, with 11 bases spanning the gap. The V gene's germline CDR1 is SGHTA and CDR2 FQGNSA.

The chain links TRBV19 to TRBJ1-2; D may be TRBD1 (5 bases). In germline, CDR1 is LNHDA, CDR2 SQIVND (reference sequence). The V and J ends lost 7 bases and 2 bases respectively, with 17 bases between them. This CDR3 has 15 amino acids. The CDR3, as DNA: TGTGCCAGTACCCAATCCCCAGGGAGGAACTATGGCTACACCTTC. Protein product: CASTQSPGRNYGYTF.

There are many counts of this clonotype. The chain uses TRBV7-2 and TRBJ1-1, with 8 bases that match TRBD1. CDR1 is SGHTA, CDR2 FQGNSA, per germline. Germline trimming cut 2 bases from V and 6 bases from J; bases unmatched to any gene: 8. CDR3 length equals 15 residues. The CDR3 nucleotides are TGTGCCAGCAGCTTATCCAGACAGGGGATGTCTGAAGCTTTCTTT. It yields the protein CASSLSRQGMSEAFF.

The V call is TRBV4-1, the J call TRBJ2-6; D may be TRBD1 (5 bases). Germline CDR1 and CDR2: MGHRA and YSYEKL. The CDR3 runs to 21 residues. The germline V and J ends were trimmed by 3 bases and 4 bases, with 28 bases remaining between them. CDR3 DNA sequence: TGCGCCAGCAGCCAGGTACTCAGGGTGGTACGATTTGTGGACGGGGCCAACGTCCTGACTTTC. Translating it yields CASSQVLRVVRFVDGANVLTF.

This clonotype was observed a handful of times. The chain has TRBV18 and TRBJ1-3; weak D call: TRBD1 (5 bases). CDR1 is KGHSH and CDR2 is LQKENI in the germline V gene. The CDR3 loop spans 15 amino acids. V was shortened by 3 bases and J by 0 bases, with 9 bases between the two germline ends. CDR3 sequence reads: CASSPVQGSGNTIYF. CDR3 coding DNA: TGTGCCAGCTCACCTGTCCAGGGCTCTGGAAACACCATATATTTT.

CDR3 DNA sequence: TGTGCCAGCAGCTTTTCAACAGGTTTTTCCTCCACCTTC. It is translated as CASSFSTGFSSTF. The chain combines TRBV7-2 with TRBJ1-2, with D possibly being TRBD1 (5 bases). This CDR3 has 13 residues. Germline CDR1 is SGHTA and CDR2 is FQGNSA. V lost 3 bases, J lost 13 bases, and 18 bases lay in between.

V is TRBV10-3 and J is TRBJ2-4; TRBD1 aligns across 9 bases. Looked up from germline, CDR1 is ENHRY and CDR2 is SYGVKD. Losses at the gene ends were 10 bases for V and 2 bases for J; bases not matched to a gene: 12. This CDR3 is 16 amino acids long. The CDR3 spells CATRGGTGMTKNIQYF. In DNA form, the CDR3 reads TGTGCCACCCGTGGGGGGACAGGGATGACCAAAAACATTCAGTACTTC.

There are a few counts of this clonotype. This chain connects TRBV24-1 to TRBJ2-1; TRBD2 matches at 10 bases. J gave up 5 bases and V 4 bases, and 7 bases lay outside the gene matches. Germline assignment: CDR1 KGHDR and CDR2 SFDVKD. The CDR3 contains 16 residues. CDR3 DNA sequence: TGTGCCACCAGTGACCCGACTAGCGGGCCCGACAATGAGCAGTTCTTC. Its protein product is CATSDPTSGPDNEQFF.

The CDR3 sequence is CASSPPTGRAEAFF. The CDR3 bases are TGTGCCAGCAGTCCCCCGACAGGGAGGGCTGAAGCTTTCTTT. The chain uses TRBV28 and TRBJ1-1, with 7 bases aligning to TRBD1. This CDR3 is built from 14 residues. Germline V CDR1 and CDR2: MDHEN, SYDVKM. J gave up 6 bases and V 5 bases, and 9 bases lay outside the gene matches.

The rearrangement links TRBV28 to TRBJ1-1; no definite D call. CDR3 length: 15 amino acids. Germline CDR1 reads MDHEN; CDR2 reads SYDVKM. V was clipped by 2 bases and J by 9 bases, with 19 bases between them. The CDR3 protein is CASSLRGLRMGKAFF. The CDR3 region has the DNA TGTGCCAGCAGTTTACGGGGTCTGCGAATGGGGAAAGCTTTCTTT.

CDR3 region: CASSPRETSTDTQYF. CDR3 DNA: TGTGCCAGCAGCCCGAGAGAGACTAGCACAGATACGCAGTATTTT. The chain combines TRBV27 with TRBJ2-3; D not resolved. V was clipped by 6 bases and J by 0 bases, with 13 bases between them. This CDR3 comprises 15 residues. The germline V gene has CDR1 MNHEY and CDR2 SMNVEV (reference sequence).

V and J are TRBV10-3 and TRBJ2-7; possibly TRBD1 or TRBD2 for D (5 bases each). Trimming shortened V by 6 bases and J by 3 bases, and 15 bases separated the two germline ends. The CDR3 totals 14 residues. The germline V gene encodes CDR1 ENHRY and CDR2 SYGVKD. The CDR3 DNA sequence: TGTGCCATCAGCTCCAGGGTGAGCGGCTACGAGCAGTACTTC. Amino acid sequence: CAISSRVSGYEQYF.

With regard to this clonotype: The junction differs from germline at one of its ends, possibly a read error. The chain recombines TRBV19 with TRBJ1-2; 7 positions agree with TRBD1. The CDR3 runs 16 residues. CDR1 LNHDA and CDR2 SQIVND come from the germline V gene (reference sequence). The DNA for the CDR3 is TGTGCCAGTAGTACGTTCCTACAGGGGACTAACTACGGCTACACCTTC. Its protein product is CASSTFLQGTNYGYTF.

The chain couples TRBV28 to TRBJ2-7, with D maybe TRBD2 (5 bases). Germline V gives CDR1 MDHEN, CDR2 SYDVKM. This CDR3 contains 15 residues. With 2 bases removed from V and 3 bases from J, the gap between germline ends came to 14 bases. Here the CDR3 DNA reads TGTGCCAGCAGTTTAAGAGGGCAGCGGAACTACGAGCAGTACTTC. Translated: CASSLRGQRNYEQYF.

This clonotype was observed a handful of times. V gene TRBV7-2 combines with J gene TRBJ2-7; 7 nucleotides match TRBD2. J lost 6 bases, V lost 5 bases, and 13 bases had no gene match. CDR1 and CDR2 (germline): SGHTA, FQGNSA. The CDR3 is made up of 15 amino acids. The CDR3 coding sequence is TGTGCCAGCAGCGTTTGGGGCGGGAGTAAAGGCGAGCAGTACTTC. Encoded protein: CASSVWGGSKGEQYF.

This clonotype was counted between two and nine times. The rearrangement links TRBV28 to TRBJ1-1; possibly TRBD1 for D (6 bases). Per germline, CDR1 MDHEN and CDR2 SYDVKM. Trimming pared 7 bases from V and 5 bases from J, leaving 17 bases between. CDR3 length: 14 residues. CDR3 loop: CASTLQGRWTEAFF. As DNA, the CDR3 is TGTGCCAGCACCCTCCAGGGGCGGTGGACTGAAGCTTTCTTT.

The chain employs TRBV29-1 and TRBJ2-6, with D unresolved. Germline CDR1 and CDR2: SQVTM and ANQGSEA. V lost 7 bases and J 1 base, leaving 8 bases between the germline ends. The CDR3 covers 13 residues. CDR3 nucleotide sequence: TGCAGCGCGGAGATTTCTGGGGCCAACGTCCTGACTTTC. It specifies CSAEISGANVLTF.

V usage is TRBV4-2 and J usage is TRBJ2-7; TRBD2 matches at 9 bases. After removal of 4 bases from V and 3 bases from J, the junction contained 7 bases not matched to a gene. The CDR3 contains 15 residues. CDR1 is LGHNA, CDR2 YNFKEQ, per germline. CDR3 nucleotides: TGTGCCAGCAGCCGAGTAGCGGGAGCAGGCTACGAGCAGTACTTC. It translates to CASSRVAGAGYEQYF.